Described below is a single T cell receptor (beta chain) sequence and its context. Profiled with immunoSEQ multiplex PCR; TCRdb holds only in-frame clones, not every one. The sample comprises 50,000 to 75,000 clones, nearly 98% of which are singletons, and 0.34% rests with the top ten. CDR1 is SGHVS and CDR2 is FQNEAQ in the germline V gene. V shed 2 bases and J shed 1 base, with 5 bases lying between them. The CDR3 sequence is 13 residues long. These data are taken from a study of Tregs in tolerant kidney transplant recipients. Unstimulated Tregs (CD4+CD25+CD127-) and CD4+CD25- non-Tregs were sorted from PBMCs.

The chain employs TRBV7-8 and TRBJ1-2; no clear D. The specimen was Tregs from blood, collected before the transplant. The sequence was collected from a human donor who received a combined kidney and bone marrow transplant. In DNA, the CDR3 is TGTGCCAGCAGCTTATATCTTAACTATGGCTACACCTTC. This encodes CASSLYLNYGYTF. Full variable domain (rest looked up from reference TRBV7-8 and TRBJ1-2): GAGVSQSPRYKVAKRGQDVALRCDPISGHVSLFWYQQALGQGPEFLTYFQNEAQLDKSGLPSDRFFAERPEGSVSTLKIQRTQQEDSAVYLCASSLYLNYGYTFGSGTRLTVV.